The 16 T cell receptor beta chains below were found in one sample sequenced in a study of blood T cell repertoires in COVID-19. Only in-frame clones appear in the TCRdb table, and some are missing; sequencing was by immunoSEQ multiplex PCR. The sample carries around 190,000 clones, 75% to 90% recorded once. Material for sequencing was peripheral blood. These receptor sequences come from a woman between 70 and 85 years old with COVID-19, enrolled during active disease.

The rearrangement links TRBV9 to TRBJ1-4, with TRBD1 identical over 7 bases. There are 14 residues in the CDR3. The germline gives CDR1 SGDLS, CDR2 YYNGEE. V shed 2 bases and J 5 bases; nucleotides not matched to a gene: 3. Here the CDR3 DNA reads TGTGCCAGCAGCGTTTCGACAGGGAATGAAAAACTGTTTTTT. This encodes CASSVSTGNEKLFF. Full variable domain (missing parts from reference TRBV9 and TRBJ1-4): DSGVTQTPKHLITATGQRVTLRCSPRSGDLSVYWYQQSLDQGLQFLIQYYNGEERAKGNILERFSAQQFPDLHSELNLSSLELGDSALYFCASSVSTGNEKLFFGSGTQLSVL.

The sample holds one count of this clone. J is TRBJ1-5 and V is TRBV7-2, with a tentative D call TRBD1 (5 bases). The germline V gene has CDR1 SGHTA and CDR2 FQGNSA. V shed 4 bases and J shed 1 base, with 8 bases lying between them. This CDR3 spans 14 amino acids. The CDR3 loop is CASSSRQSNQPQHF. The CDR3 DNA follows: TGTGCCAGCAGCTCACGACAGAGCAATCAGCCCCAGCATTTT.

The chain carries TRBV19 and TRBJ1-1; a possible D gene is TRBD1 (6 bases). Trimming pared 4 bases from V and 0 bases from J, leaving 12 bases between. Germline V lookup: CDR1 LNHDA, CDR2 SQIVND (reference sequence). CDR3 length: 15 amino acids. The CDR3 here is CASSRRQVMNTEAFF. The CDR3 DNA follows: TGTGCCAGTAGTAGGAGACAGGTAATGAACACTGAAGCTTTCTTT. Drawing the rest from reference TRBV19 and TRBJ1-1, the complete variable domain is DGGITQSPKYLFRKEGQNVTLSCEQNLNHDAMYWYRQDPGQGLRLIYYSQIVNDFQKGDIAEGYSVSREKKESFPLTVTSAQKNPTAFYLCASSRRQVMNTEAFFGQGTRLTVV.

The DNA for the CDR3 is TGTGCCACCAGCAGACCCCCAGAGGCGACCGCCCAGTACTTC. Its translation is CATSRPPEATAQYF. This rearrangement joins TRBV15 to TRBJ2-5; no clear D. The CDR3 extends over 14 amino acids. Trimming removed 2 bases from V and 9 bases from J, with 16 bases in between. Germline-derived CDR1 and CDR2 are LNHNV and YYDKDF (reference sequence).

The chain links TRBV12-3 or TRBV12-4 to TRBJ1-1; TRBD1 matches at 11 bases. This CDR3 region has 13 residues. Trimming removed 3 bases from V and 10 bases from J; junction bases left unmatched: 4. Here the CDR3 reads CASSFRDRGVAFF. The CDR3 coding sequence is TGTGCCAGCAGTTTCCGGGACAGGGGGGTAGCTTTCTTT.

This chain links TRBV7-8 with TRBJ2-7; D not certain. The CDR3 sequence is 14 residues long. Deletions cut 1 base from V and 2 bases from J, with 9 bases between. The germline CDR1 and CDR2 sequences are SGHVS and FQNEAQ. CDR3 DNA sequence: TGTGCCAGCAGCTTAGGCGGCAAAACCTACGAGCAGTACTTC. Translation: CASSLGGKTYEQYF.

This clone was detected ten times or more. J is TRBJ2-1 and V is TRBV7-2; D unresolved. The V end was cut by 5 bases, the J end by 9 bases, with 14 bases between. The CDR3 runs 13 residues. Germline V CDR1 and CDR2: SGHTA, FQGNSA. Here the CDR3 DNA reads TGTGCCAGCAGCCTGCAAAGAGTTACTGAGCAGTTCTTC. Translation gives CASSLQRVTEQFF.

V usage is TRBV18 and J usage is TRBJ2-1, with 10 bases matching TRBD2. After removal of 6 bases from V and 10 bases from J, the junction contained 9 bases not matched to a gene. The germline V gene encodes CDR1 KGHSH and CDR2 LQKENI. The CDR3 consists of 14 residues. DNA of the CDR3: TGTGCCAGCTCGGGAACTAGCGGGACCCTGGAGCAGTTCTTC. Translated: CASSGTSGTLEQFF. Drawing the rest from reference TRBV18 and TRBJ2-1, the complete variable domain is NAGVMQNPRHLVRRRGQEARLRCSPMKGHSHVYWYRQLPEEGLKFMVYLQKENIIDESGMPKERFSAEFPKEGPSILRIQQVVRGDSAAYFCASSGTSGTLEQFFGPGTRLTVL.

The V call is TRBV19, the J call TRBJ2-1; 8 bases map to TRBD1. Germline V CDR1 and CDR2: LNHDA, SQIVND (reference sequence). Germline trimming cut 4 bases from V and 3 bases from J; bases unmatched to any gene: 5. The CDR3 extends over 15 amino acids. The CDR3 nucleotides are TGTGCCAGTAGTAGTCAGGGGGCCGGCTACAATGAGCAGTTCTTC. Translation gives CASSSQGAGYNEQFF. Complete variable domain (other parts from reference TRBV19 and TRBJ2-1): DGGITQSPKYLFRKEGQNVTLSCEQNLNHDAMYWYRQDPGQGLRLIYYSQIVNDFQKGDIAEGYSVSREKKESFPLTVTSAQKNPTAFYLCASSSQGAGYNEQFFGPGTRLTVL.

This clone was seen more than once but under ten times. The CDR3 nucleotides read TGTGCCAGCACCGAGGGACAGGCATATCAGCCCCAGCATTTT. It encodes CASTEGQAYQPQHF. The gene calls are TRBV28 and TRBJ1-5; 8 bases are shared with TRBD1. Germline loops: CDR1 MDHEN, CDR2 SYDVKM. The CDR3 loop spans 14 amino acids. The trim removed 7 bases at V and 5 bases at J, leaving 7 bases unmatched.

The genes are TRBV5-6 and TRBJ2-7; unclear D gene. CDR3 length equals 11 residues. V shed 4 bases and J shed 2 bases, with 4 bases lying between them. Germline CDR1 and CDR2: SGHDT and YYEEEE. This chain's CDR3 is CASSAAYEQYF. DNA of the CDR3: TGTGCCAGCAGCGCGGCCTACGAGCAGTACTTC. The variable domain in full, completed from reference TRBV5-6 and TRBJ2-7, reads DAGVTQSPTHLIKTRGQQVTLRCSPKSGHDTVSWYQQALGQGPQFIFQYYEEEERQRGNFPDRFSGHQFPNYSSELNVNALLLGDSALYLCASSAAYEQYFGPGTRLTVT.

The rearrangement uses TRBV5-1 and TRBJ1-1; D uncertain. CDR1 and CDR2 (germline): SGHRS, YFSETQ. Trimming stripped 0 bases from V and 0 bases from J, with 12 bases between. The CDR3 loop spans 16 amino acids. The CDR3 DNA is TGCGCCAGCAGCTTGGTGTCAGCGACTCTGAACACTGAAGCTTTCTTT. Protein sequence: CASSLVSATLNTEAFF.

The gene calls are TRBV5-6 and TRBJ1-2; D is perhaps TRBD1 (6 bases). Germline lookup yields CDR1 SGHDT and CDR2 YYEEEE. Trimming stripped 4 bases from V and 2 bases from J, with 18 bases between. This CDR3 comprises 16 residues. CDR3 in DNA: TGTGCCAGCAGCCGCTATGCAGGGGACCCAAACTATGGCTACACCTTC. Its translation is CASSRYAGDPNYGYTF.

This chain links TRBV5-4 with TRBJ2-7; 12 positions agree with TRBD2. Germline V gives CDR1 SGHNT, CDR2 YYREEE (reference sequence). The CDR3 has 17 residues. The V segment lost 4 bases and the J segment 3 bases; nucleotides outside the gene matches: 11. DNA of the CDR3: TGTGCCAGCAGCCGCGCCCCGGCTAGCGGGGGGGGCTACGAGCAGTACTTC. Amino acids: CASSRAPASGGGYEQYF.

This chain's CDR3 is CASSLAVAGGLYF. The CDR3, as DNA: TGTGCCAGCAGCTTAGCGGTTGCGGGAGGTCTGTACTTC. J is TRBJ2-7 and V is TRBV7-2, with 8 positions matching TRBD2. The CDR3 sequence is 13 residues long. The V and J ends lost 0 bases and 12 bases, in that order; junction bases with no gene match: 7. Germline lookup yields CDR1 SGHTA and CDR2 FQGNSA.

The chain links TRBV7-9 to TRBJ1-4; TRBD1 agrees at 9 bases. V lost 3 bases to trimming and J lost 5 bases; unmatched junction nucleotides: 4. The CDR3 is made up of 15 amino acids. In germline, CDR1 is SEHNR, CDR2 FQNEAQ (reference sequence). The CDR3 DNA reads as TGTGCCAGCAGCTTCTTACAGGGGGCGAATGAAAAACTGTTTTTT. It codes for CASSFLQGANEKLFF. Full variable domain (rest looked up from reference TRBV7-9 and TRBJ1-4): DTGVSQNPRHKITKRGQNVTFRCDPISEHNRLYWYRQTLGQGPEFLTYFQNEAQLEKSRLLSDRFSAERPKGSFSTLEIQRTEQGDSAMYLCASSFLQGANEKLFFGSGTQLSVL.